Listed here are 27 T cell receptor beta chains from one sample, sequenced in a study of control samples from healthy donors and cancer patients. Sequencing used immunoSEQ multiplex PCR; TCRdb keeps in-frame clones, though not all of them. The sample has about 63,000 clones, 65% to 90% seen once. The source material was blood. These receptors came from a man aged 40-50 years in good health.

The chain couples TRBV5-1 to TRBJ2-2; D not resolved. The length of the CDR3 is 15 residues. Looked up from germline, CDR1 is SGHRS and CDR2 is YFSETQ. Deletions cut 4 bases from V and 5 bases from J, with 15 bases between. The CDR3 sequence is CASSLRLAETGELFF. CDR3 bases: TGCGCCAGCAGCCTCCGGTTAGCCGAAACCGGGGAGCTGTTTTTT.

V usage is TRBV7-3 and J usage is TRBJ2-4; perhaps TRBD1 as D (5 bases). V was cut by 5 bases and J by 9 bases, with 14 bases left in between. The V gene's germline CDR1 is SGHTA and CDR2 FQGTGA. The CDR3 covers 13 residues. CDR3 nucleotide sequence: TGTGCCAGCAGCACGACAGCAAGGGGCATTCAGTACTTC. It yields the protein CASSTTARGIQYF.

This clone was seen a single time. The chain couples TRBV7-6 to TRBJ2-3, with D tentatively TRBD1 or TRBD2 (6 bases each). V was trimmed by 1 base and J by 7 bases, leaving 12 bases between them. Per the germline V gene, CDR1 is SGHVS and CDR2 is FNYEAQ. This CDR3 spans 14 amino acids. The CDR3 DNA reads TGTGCCAGCAGCTTAGACGGGGGCGGAAATACGCAGTATTTT. Encoded protein: CASSLDGGGNTQYF.

The genes are TRBV5-1 and TRBJ1-6; TRBD1 matches 7 bases. Germline V CDR1 and CDR2: SGHRS, YFSETQ. The CDR3 consists of 15 residues. Trimming took 0 bases from V and 7 from J; bases not matched to a gene: 4. CDR3 coding DNA: TGCGCCAGCAGCTTGGAGGGGGCGGGAAATTCACCCCTCCACTTT. Encoded protein: CASSLEGAGNSPLHF. Variable domain in full (rest from reference TRBV5-1 and TRBJ1-6): KAGVTQTPRYLIKTRGQQVTLSCSPISGHRSVSWYQQTPGQGLQFLFEYFSETQRNKGNFPGRFSGRQFSNSRSEMNVSTLELGDSALYLCASSLEGAGNSPLHFGNGTRLTVT.

V usage is TRBV19 and J usage is TRBJ2-6, with 13 bases fitting TRBD2. CDR3 size: 19 residues. Germline V gene sequence: CDR1 LNHDA, CDR2 SQIVND (reference sequence). V lost 0 bases and J lost 4; bases outside the gene matches: 6. CDR3 sequence reads: CASSIDWGLAGYGANVLTF. As DNA, the CDR3 is TGTGCCAGTAGTATAGATTGGGGACTAGCGGGGTACGGGGCCAACGTCCTGACTTTC.

This clone was counted between two and nine times. V gene TRBV12-5 combines with J gene TRBJ2-7; 7 bases map to TRBD1. The germline V gene encodes CDR1 LGHNT and CDR2 FRNRAP. Trimming cost V 6 bases and J 5 bases; bases outside gene matches: 4. CDR3 size: 12 residues. The CDR3 DNA follows: TGTGCTAGTGGCCGACAGGGAAACGAGCAGTACTTC. It codes for CASGRQGNEQYF.

CDR3 region: CASSGGTGIPGEQYF. CDR3 nucleotides: TGTGCCAGCAGCGGGGGGACAGGGATCCCAGGCGAGCAGTACTTC. The chain is built from TRBV9 and TRBJ2-7; 9 nucleotides line up with TRBD1. Germline V CDR1 and CDR2: SGDLS, YYNGEE. The CDR3 spans 15 residues. The V gene end was trimmed by 3 bases and the J gene end by 6 bases; junction bases not matched to a gene: 10.

The chain couples TRBV13 to TRBJ2-5, with TRBD1 identical over 9 bases. The V gene's germline CDR1 is PRHDT and CDR2 FYEKMQ (reference sequence). This CDR3 contains 15 residues. The junction had 2 bases not matched to a gene; V was cut back by 0 bases and J by 3 bases. The CDR3 DNA reads TGTGCCAGCAGCTTAGGAGACAGGGGGGAAGAGACCCAGTACTTC. Translation: CASSLGDRGEETQYF.

The gene calls are TRBV15 and TRBJ2-7; tentatively, D is TRBD2 (6 bases). The CDR3 contains 15 residues. V was clipped by 1 base and J by 0 bases, with 10 bases between them. CDR1 LNHNV and CDR2 YYDKDF come from the germline V gene (reference sequence). The CDR3 DNA follows: TGTGCCACCAGCAGAGGCGGGACGGTCTCCTACGAGCAGTACTTC. Encoded protein: CATSRGGTVSYEQYF.

This chain links TRBV24-1 with TRBJ2-2; 9 bases match TRBD2. Germline values: CDR1 KGHDR, CDR2 SFDVKD. J lost 0 bases, V lost 3 bases, and 7 bases had no gene match. This CDR3 contains 18 residues. CDR3 residues: CATSDAPGLASNTGELFF. CDR3 nucleotides: TGTGCCACCAGTGATGCCCCGGGACTAGCTTCGAACACCGGGGAGCTGTTTTTT.

The genes are TRBV27 and TRBJ2-6; 10 nucleotides align to TRBD1. Trimming took 7 bases from V and 0 from J; bases not matched to a gene: 6. CDR1 and CDR2 from the germline V gene are MNHEY and SMNVEV (reference sequence). The CDR3 extends over 17 amino acids. The CDR3 DNA reads TGTGCCAGCACCGGGACAGGGGCCTTCTCTGGGGCCAACGTCCTGACTTTC. It specifies CASTGTGAFSGANVLTF.

The chain links TRBV29-1 to TRBJ2-3; D may be TRBD2 (6 bases). Trimming removed 4 bases from V and 6 bases from J, with 20 bases in between. The CDR3 spans 15 residues. Germline CDR1 reads SQVTM; CDR2 reads ANQGSEA. The chain's CDR3 is CSVGLGRDSPDTQYF. In DNA form, the CDR3 reads TGCAGCGTTGGATTAGGCAGGGACTCACCTGATACGCAGTATTTT.

Regarding this clone: Other DNA sequences in the sample encode the same CDR3. V gene TRBV5-4 combines with J gene TRBJ2-7; D possibly corresponds to TRBD2 (7 bases). The germline V and J ends were trimmed by 4 bases and 6 bases, with 23 bases remaining between them. The CDR3 covers 16 residues. The germline gives CDR1 SGHNT, CDR2 YYREEE (reference sequence). CDR3 bases: TGTGCCAGCAGCCCGAACTTAGGGGTGGGGGGGCGCGAGCAGTACTTC. It yields the protein CASSPNLGVGGREQYF.

This CDR3 is CAWSGNSGGYTF. The CDR3 bases are TGTGCCTGGAGTGGTAACAGTGGTGGCTACACCTTC. The chain recombines TRBV30 with TRBJ1-2; D gene uncertain. CDR1 GTSNPN and CDR2 SVGIG come from the germline V gene (reference sequence). The CDR3 is made up of 12 amino acids. Trimming left V 1 base short and J 7 bases short, with 10 bases between.

This clone was seen a handful of times. V is TRBV2 and J is TRBJ2-7; 9 bases line up with TRBD1. From germline, CDR1 is SNHLY and CDR2 FYNNEI. V trimming: 6 bases; J trimming: 4 bases; junction bases outside the gene matches: 10. The CDR3 totals 15 residues. The CDR3 nucleotides are TGTGCCAGCAGAAAGGACAGGGGTCAAGGGTACGAGCAGTACTTC. Protein sequence: CASRKDRGQGYEQYF.

J is TRBJ2-7 and V is TRBV18; the match to TRBD1 covers 11 bases. Germline V CDR1 and CDR2: KGHSH, LQKENI. The CDR3 has 15 residues. The V and J ends lost 4 bases and 6 bases, in that order; junction bases with no gene match: 8. The CDR3 loop reads CASSLTGQGGPEQYF. In DNA, the CDR3 is TGTGCCAGCTCACTCACGGGACAGGGGGGACCCGAGCAGTACTTC. The full variable domain, its missing parts supplied by reference TRBV18 and TRBJ2-7, is NAGVMQNPRHLVRRRGQEARLRCSPMKGHSHVYWYRQLPEEGLKFMVYLQKENIIDESGMPKERFSAEFPKEGPSILRIQQVVRGDSAAYFCASSLTGQGGPEQYFGPGTRLTVT.

V usage is TRBV19 and J usage is TRBJ2-1; TRBD2 agrees at 8 bases. The CDR3 has 18 residues. With V trimmed by 1 base and J by 0 bases, 8 bases remained unmatched. In germline, CDR1 is LNHDA, CDR2 SQIVND (reference sequence). The CDR3, as DNA: TGTGCCAGTAGTATAGTTGCGGGGGGCCTCAGCTCCTACAATGAGCAGTTCTTC. Amino acid sequence: CASSIVAGGLSSYNEQFF.

In its sample, this clone was seen once. The V gene is TRBV7-3, the J gene TRBJ2-2; 11 bases are a match to TRBD2. Germline V gives CDR1 SGHTA, CDR2 FQGTGA. V trimming: 4 bases; J trimming: 0 bases; junction bases outside the gene matches: 4. The CDR3 is 17 residues long. CDR3 bases: TGTGCCAGCAGCTCCAGGACTAGCGGGTCGAACACCGGGGAGCTGTTTTTT. Protein product: CASSSRTSGSNTGELFF.

V and J are TRBV19 and TRBJ2-7; the match to TRBD2 covers 12 bases. CDR3 length: 15 residues. V lost 5 bases to trimming and J lost 5 bases; unmatched junction nucleotides: 7. Germline V gene lookup returns CDR1 LNHDA and CDR2 SQIVND (reference sequence). The CDR3: CASSPSGLAGNEQYF. CDR3 DNA: TGTGCCAGTAGTCCCTCAGGACTAGCGGGAAACGAGCAGTACTTC.

The chain uses TRBV29-1 and TRBJ1-5; weak D call: TRBD1 (6 bases). V gave up 6 bases and J gave up 6 bases, with 15 bases separating them. CDR3 length equals 13 residues. In germline, CDR1 is SQVTM, CDR2 ANQGSEA. CDR3 protein: CSVVRTEGQPQHF. Written as DNA, the CDR3 is TGCAGCGTCGTACGGACAGAAGGTCAGCCCCAGCATTTT.

The V gene is TRBV6-2 or TRBV6-3, the J gene TRBJ2-5, with TRBD2 matching over 11 bases. In germline, CDR1 is MNHEY, CDR2 SVGEGT. The V segment lost 0 bases and the J segment 4 bases; nucleotides outside the gene matches: 4. This CDR3 is built from 16 residues. The CDR3 DNA reads as TGTGCCAGCAGTTACTCGGTAGCGGGAGGGGCAGAGACCCAGTACTTC. It codes for CASSYSVAGGAETQYF.

The rearrangement links TRBV12-5 to TRBJ1-2; D unclear. CDR1 LGHNT and CDR2 FRNRAP come from the germline V gene. The CDR3 contains 13 residues. V was shortened by 6 bases and J by 4 bases, with 12 bases between the two germline ends. The DNA of the CDR3 is TGTGCTAGTGGCTCGGGAGGGAGCTATGGCTACACCTTC. Translated: CASGSGGSYGYTF.

This rearrangement joins TRBV3-1 (or the pseudogene TRBV3-2) to TRBJ2-7, with TRBD1 identical over 9 bases. Losses at the gene ends were 5 bases for V and 6 bases for J; bases not matched to a gene: 8. Germline values: CDR1 LGHDT, CDR2 YNNKEL (reference sequence). The CDR3 runs to 14 residues. The CDR3 bases are TGTGCCAGCAGCTTGCAGGGACAGGGAATCGAGCAGTACTTC. The encoded protein is CASSLQGQGIEQYF.

The table lists this clone with a few counts. V usage is TRBV7-9 and J usage is TRBJ2-1; the match to TRBD1 covers 11 bases. The junction had 8 bases not matched to a gene; V was cut back by 5 bases and J by 8 bases. The CDR3 sequence is 15 residues long. Germline CDR1 is SEHNR and CDR2 is FQNEAQ (reference sequence). CDR3 loop: CASSRTGQGVDEQFF. The DNA of the CDR3 is TGTGCCAGCAGCCGAACGGGACAGGGGGTCGATGAGCAGTTCTTC.

The chain employs TRBV2 and TRBJ2-2; TRBD2 matches at 10 bases. Germline lookup yields CDR1 SNHLY and CDR2 FYNNEI. The CDR3 is 16 residues long. After removal of 2 bases from V and 7 bases from J, the junction contained 7 bases not matched to a gene. Here the CDR3 reads CASSERASGSGGELFF. The CDR3 DNA follows: TGTGCCAGCAGTGAACGGGCTAGCGGGAGCGGCGGGGAGCTGTTTTTT. Based on the CDR3 plus reference TRBV2 and TRBJ2-2, the full variable domain is EPEVTQTPSHQVTQMGQEVILRCVPISNHLYFYWYRQILGQKVEFLVSFYNNEISEKSEIFDDQFSVERPDGSNFTLKIRSTKLEDSAMYFCASSERASGSGGELFFGEGSRLTVL.

This chain connects TRBV2 to TRBJ1-2, with D hard to call. Germline V lookup: CDR1 SNHLY, CDR2 FYNNEI. The CDR3 spans 15 residues. V lost 5 bases and J 1 base, leaving 14 bases between the germline ends. This CDR3 is CASSPDARSNYGYTF. Here the CDR3 DNA reads TGTGCCAGCAGTCCCGACGCGCGCAGTAACTATGGCTACACCTTC.

The rearrangement uses TRBV4-3 and TRBJ1-5; 9 bases are a match to TRBD1. V shed 4 bases and J 6 bases; nucleotides not matched to a gene: 4. CDR1 and CDR2 from the germline V gene are LGHNA and YSLEER. The length of the CDR3 is 14 residues. The DNA of the CDR3 is TGCGCCAGCAGCCCAGGGACAGGGACTCAGCCCCAGCATTTT. This translates into CASSPGTGTQPQHF.